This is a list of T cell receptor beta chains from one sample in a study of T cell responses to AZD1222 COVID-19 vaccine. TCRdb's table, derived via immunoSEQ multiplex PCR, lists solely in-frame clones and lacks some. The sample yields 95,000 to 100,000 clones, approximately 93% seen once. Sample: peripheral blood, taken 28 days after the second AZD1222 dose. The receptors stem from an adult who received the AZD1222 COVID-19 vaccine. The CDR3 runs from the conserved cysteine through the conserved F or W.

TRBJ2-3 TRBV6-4 CASSSLAGGADTQYF
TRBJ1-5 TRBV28 CASTTGQKPQHF
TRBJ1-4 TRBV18 CASSPGQNSNEKLFF
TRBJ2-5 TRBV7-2 CASSWDPKETQYF
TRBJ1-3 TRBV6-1 CASSDWRGTSGNTIYF
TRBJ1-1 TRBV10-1 CASSAGQNTEAFF
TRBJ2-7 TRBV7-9 CASSQRTGPYEQYF
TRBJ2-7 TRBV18 CASSRTDGNYEQYF
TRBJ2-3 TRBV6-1 CASSEGDRGDTQYF
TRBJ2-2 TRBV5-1 CASSLSPSVNTGELFF
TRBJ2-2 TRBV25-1 CASSGVNTGELFF
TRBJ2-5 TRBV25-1 CASSRGLAVETQYF
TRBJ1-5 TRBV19 CASSPDRSNQPQHF
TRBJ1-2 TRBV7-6 CASSLVASSINGYTF
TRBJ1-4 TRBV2 CASSEERQGKLFF